The 22 T cell receptor beta chains presented below share a single source sample, sequenced in a study of T-cell reconstitution after alpha-beta-depleted transplantation in children. The TCRbeta library incorporated unique molecular identifiers. TCRdb passed the PCR reads through MiXCR, listing each CDR3 protein once. Of about 340,000 distinct CDR3 sequences in the sample, under 20% were seen once. The specimen comprised PBMCs, mostly from graft donor cells, sampled 360 days after TCRalphabeta/CD19-depleted stem cell transplant. The receptor source for this set is a male patient aged 2 to 9 who had a stem cell transplant for acute lymphoblastic leukemia, so the T cells may come from the graft donor.

The count of this clonotype is one. The chain links TRBV7-2 to TRBJ2-5; 7 nucleotides align to TRBD1. Trimming at V came to 5 bases and at J to 4 bases, leaving 13 bases not matched to a gene. CDR1 is SGHTA and CDR2 is FQGNSA in the germline V gene. This CDR3 spans 16 amino acids. CDR3: CASSPQTGKRPETQYF. CDR3 nucleotides: TGTGCCAGCAGCCCCCAGACAGGGAAAAGGCCAGAGACCCAGTACTTC.

The V and J genes are TRBV2 and TRBJ2-1, with TRBD1 as a possible D gene (5 bases). Germline loops: CDR1 SNHLY, CDR2 FYNNEI. V shed 6 bases and J shed 4 bases, with 22 bases lying between them. This CDR3 is built from 17 residues. CDR3 bases: TGTGCCAGCAGGAGAAATGCGGTACAGGTTCCTTACAATGAGCAGTTCTTC. Encoded protein: CASRRNAVQVPYNEQFF.

The chain carries TRBV4-1 and TRBJ2-5; no definite D call. Germline CDR1 and CDR2: MGHRA and YSYEKL. The V and J ends lost 3 bases and 5 bases respectively, with 10 bases between them. This CDR3 has 13 residues. Here the CDR3 reads CASSHDRMETQYF. The CDR3 DNA sequence: TGCGCCAGCAGCCATGATCGGATGGAGACCCAGTACTTC.

This rearrangement joins TRBV29-1 to TRBJ1-6, with 7 bases that match TRBD1. V dropped 6 bases and J dropped 7; count of bases not matched to a gene: 12. Germline V lookup: CDR1 SQVTM, CDR2 ANQGSEA. The CDR3 runs 15 residues. CDR3 loop: CSVATTGDRNSPLHF. CDR3 DNA sequence: TGCAGCGTGGCCACAACAGGGGACCGAAATTCACCCCTCCACTTT. The full variable domain, rest sourced from reference TRBV29-1 and TRBJ1-6, is SAVISQKPSRDICQRGTSLTIQCQVDSQVTMMFWYRQQPGQSLTLIATANQGSEATYESGFVIDKFPISRPNLTFSTLTVSNMSPEDSSIYLCSVATTGDRNSPLHFGNGTRLTVT.

The V gene is TRBV12-3 or TRBV12-4, the J gene TRBJ2-3, with unresolved D. The CDR3 has 13 residues. The V and J ends lost 2 bases and 3 bases respectively, with 6 bases between them. DNA of the CDR3: TGTGCCAGCAGTTTAAGTCAGACAGATACGCAGTATTTT. Translation: CASSLSQTDTQYF.

The chain couples TRBV20-1 to TRBJ1-2; possibly TRBD1 for D (6 bases). This CDR3 region has 11 residues. CDR1 is DFQATT, CDR2 SNEGSKA, per germline (reference sequence). CDR3 sequence reads: CDIDRSHGYTF. The CDR3, as DNA: TGCGACATTGACAGGTCCCATGGCTACACCTTC.

V is TRBV5-1 and J is TRBJ1-6, with D perhaps TRBD1 (6 bases). Germline loops: CDR1 SGHRS, CDR2 YFSETQ. This CDR3 is built from 15 residues. V lost 0 bases and J lost 5, with 9 bases in between. The CDR3 DNA is TGCGCCAGCAGCTTGGGGACAGCTGATAATTCACCCCTCCACTTT. It is translated as CASSLGTADNSPLHF.

The gene calls are TRBV7-2 and TRBJ1-5, with TRBD1 matching 9 bases. Unmatched junction bases numbered 3, after V lost 4 bases and J lost 2 bases. The V gene's germline CDR1 is SGHTA and CDR2 FQGNSA. CDR3 length: 15 residues. CDR3 bases: TGTGCCAGCAGCTCCACAGGGGGCGGCAATCAGCCCCAGCATTTT. Its translation: CASSSTGGGNQPQHF.

This clonotype was found once. This chain links TRBV5-1 with TRBJ2-1; TRBD2 agrees at 9 bases. V lost 5 bases and J lost 0; bases outside the gene matches: 24. The CDR3 runs to 22 residues. The germline V gene encodes CDR1 SGHRS and CDR2 YFSETQ. The CDR3 here is CASSLSGSALWSDLSSYNEQFF. The CDR3 bases are TGCGCCAGCAGTCTTAGCGGGAGTGCTCTTTGGAGTGATTTAAGCTCCTACAATGAGCAGTTCTTC.

This clonotype was found a few times. The chain combines TRBV20-1 with TRBJ2-7; D not resolved. The length of the CDR3 is 11 residues. The germline V gene has CDR1 DFQATT and CDR2 SNEGSKA (reference sequence). V lost 3 bases and J 0 bases, leaving 3 bases between the germline ends. CDR3 amino acids: CSARSSYEQYF. In nucleotides, the CDR3 is TGCAGTGCTAGGTCCTCCTACGAGCAGTACTTC.

This clonotype was counted ten times or more. The chain is built from TRBV29-1 and TRBJ2-1, with 7 positions matching TRBD1. CDR3 size: 13 residues. V lost 6 bases, J lost 6 bases, and 8 bases stayed unmatched. Germline V gene sequence: CDR1 SQVTM, CDR2 ANQGSEA. CDR3 sequence reads: CSVSTNRGNEQFF. The CDR3 DNA reads TGCAGCGTCTCGACAAACAGGGGCAATGAGCAGTTCTTC.

This clonotype appeared once. The V gene is TRBV25-1, the J gene TRBJ1-2; maybe TRBD1 (5 bases). Deletions cut 2 bases from V and 14 bases from J, with 21 bases between. Germline CDR1 and CDR2: MGHDK and SYGVNS. The CDR3 is 14 residues long. The CDR3 region is CASSEEHWTGGRTF. CDR3 nucleotide sequence: TGTGCCAGCAGTGAAGAACACTGGACGGGGGGAAGGACCTTC.

This clonotype was counted many times. This sequence joins TRBV4-3 and TRBJ2-1; 8 bases match TRBD2. This CDR3 spans 17 amino acids. The V and J ends lost 4 bases and 4 bases, in that order; junction bases with no gene match: 12. CDR1 and CDR2 (germline): LGHNA, YSLEER. Here the CDR3 DNA reads TGCGCCAGCAGCCCACTCAGACTAGCGCAGAAATACAATGAGCAGTTCTTC. Amino acid sequence: CASSPLRLAQKYNEQFF.

In its sample, this clonotype was seen many times. The chain has TRBV5-1 and TRBJ2-4; either TRBD1 or TRBD2 may fit D (5 bases each). Germline CDR1 and CDR2: SGHRS and YFSETQ. V was pared by 0 bases and J by 13 bases, with 14 bases between. The CDR3 has 13 residues. The CDR3 here is CASSLGGATGQYF. Written as DNA, the CDR3 is TGCGCCAGCAGCTTGGGAGGGGCGACTGGACAGTACTTC. The full variable domain, completed using reference TRBV5-1 and TRBJ2-4, is KAGVTQTPRYLIKTRGQQVTLSCSPISGHRSVSWYQQTPGQGLQFLFEYFSETQRNKGNFPGRFSGRQFSNSRSEMNVSTLELGDSALYLCASSLGGATGQYFGAGTRLSVL.

The V and J genes are TRBV20-1 and TRBJ1-1, with D uncertain. There are 13 residues in the CDR3. CDR1 and CDR2 (germline): DFQATT, SNEGSKA (reference sequence). V was cut by 2 bases and J by 0 bases, with 7 bases left in between. The CDR3 DNA sequence: TGCAGTGCTAGAACGGTGATGAACACTGAAGCTTTCTTT. It specifies CSARTVMNTEAFF.

This clonotype was detected a few times. The gene calls are TRBV4-2 and TRBJ2-1, with 8 bases lining up with TRBD2. Germline V gene sequence: CDR1 LGHNA, CDR2 YNFKEQ. The CDR3 extends over 15 amino acids. With V trimmed by 4 bases and J by 8 bases, 10 bases remained unmatched. CDR3: CASSPGLARLDEQFF. The DNA for the CDR3 is TGTGCCAGCAGCCCCGGACTAGCCCGTTTGGATGAGCAGTTCTTC.

This clonotype was seen many times. The V and J genes are TRBV3-1 and TRBJ2-7, with 10 positions matching TRBD2. J lost 4 bases, V lost 1 base, and 4 bases had no gene match. Germline-derived CDR1 and CDR2 are LGHDT and YNNKEL (reference sequence). The length of the CDR3 is 15 residues. The CDR3 nucleotides are TGTGCCAGCAGCCAAGGGAGGACTAGCGGATACGAGCAGTACTTC. As protein: CASSQGRTSGYEQYF.

The table lists this clonotype with many counts. This chain uses TRBV4-1 with TRBJ1-4; D is undetermined. Germline CDR1 and CDR2: MGHRA and YSYEKL. This CDR3 region has 15 residues. V was cut by 1 base and J by 0 bases, with 6 bases left in between. The CDR3 DNA sequence: TGCGCCAGCAGCCAAGGCCAGGCAACTAATGAAAAACTGTTTTTT. Translating it yields CASSQGQATNEKLFF.

A few counts support this clonotype. This chain links TRBV5-6 with TRBJ1-4, with TRBD1 matching over 7 bases. The CDR3 runs to 14 residues. Germline trimming cut 4 bases from V and 4 bases from J; bases unmatched to any gene: 4. The germline gives CDR1 SGHDT, CDR2 YYEEEE. CDR3: CASSPTGFNEKLFF. CDR3 nucleotides: TGTGCCAGCAGCCCGACAGGGTTTAATGAAAAACTGTTTTTT.

This clonotype came up a few times. This chain joins TRBV5-1 and TRBJ2-3; D unclear. The V end was cut by 8 bases, the J end by 2 bases, with 15 bases between. Germline V gene data show CDR1 as SGHRS and CDR2 as YFSETQ. This CDR3 region has 14 residues. CDR3 DNA sequence: TGCGCCAGTCATGACTTTACCCTCACAGATACGCAGTATTTT. Residues: CASHDFTLTDTQYF.

This clonotype was seen at least ten times. The rearrangement links TRBV6-5 to TRBJ2-2; TRBD1 matches 8 bases. Germline trimming cut 2 bases from V and 1 base from J; bases unmatched to any gene: 0. This CDR3 contains 15 residues. CDR1 is MNHEY, CDR2 SVGAGI, per germline. The CDR3 region has the DNA TGTGCCAGCAGTTACGGACAGGGGAACACCGGGGAGCTGTTTTTT. It is translated as CASSYGQGNTGELFF.

This clonotype was seen ten or more times. This chain uses TRBV10-3 with TRBJ2-7, with a weak D call TRBD1 (6 bases). CDR3 length equals 14 residues. V was cut by 4 bases and J by 6 bases, with 16 bases left in between. The germline gives CDR1 ENHRY, CDR2 SYGVKD. The CDR3: CAISGLGAEGEQYF. CDR3 sequence (DNA): TGTGCCATCAGTGGTCTGGGGGCTGAGGGCGAGCAGTACTTC.